The 19 T cell receptor beta chains presented below share a single source sample, sequenced in a study of beta chain features in type 1 diabetes (dated by TCRdb to the late 2010s). The protocol used for the library was the immunoSEQ multiplex PCR assay. All of the isolated RNA was reverse transcribed with the High Capacity cDNA Reverse Transcription Kit, so expressed TCRB transcripts were sequenced. TCRdb limited this immuneACCESS table to in-frame rearrangements with V and J called. A share of clones is missing; checked studies link under half to unresolved V genes, and the rest is unexplained. The sample profile shows over 100,000 clones; about two fifths of them were found once. The ten largest account for 0.065% of the sample. Material for sequencing was stem cell memory CD4+ T cells from blood. The sample's cell subset or site label is to be understood as: stem cell-like memory CD4+ T cells. These receptors were taken from a woman younger than 35 in good health.

This clone was seen only a few times. V gene TRBV29-1 combines with J gene TRBJ2-7; 8 bases line up with TRBD2. Germline trimming cut 5 bases from V and 1 base from J; bases unmatched to any gene: 7. CDR1 is SQVTM and CDR2 is ANQGSEA in the germline V gene. The length of the CDR3 is 14 residues. As DNA, the CDR3 is TGCAGCGTTCATCTAGCGGGTAGATCCTACGAGCAGTACTTC. Encoded protein: CSVHLAGRSYEQYF.

The chain carries TRBV7-2 and TRBJ2-3; 7 bases agree with TRBD1. Germline CDR1 and CDR2: SGHTA and FQGNSA. This CDR3 has 17 amino acids. Trimming at V came to 5 bases and at J to 5 bases, leaving 16 bases not matched to a gene. CDR3 protein: CASSLAGQALQRDTQYF. The CDR3, as DNA: TGTGCCAGCAGCCTTGCCGGACAGGCGCTACAAAGAGATACGCAGTATTTT.

The J gene is TRBJ1-5, the V gene TRBV4-1; D unclear. V was cut by 1 base and J by 7 bases, with 11 bases left in between. The CDR3 has 14 amino acids. Looked up from germline, CDR1 is MGHRA and CDR2 is YSYEKL. The CDR3 region is CASSQGRRGQPQHF. DNA for the CDR3: TGCGCCAGCAGCCAAGGTCGGCGGGGACAGCCCCAGCATTTT.

This clone was observed a single time. J is TRBJ2-3 and V is TRBV5-1; 9 bases line up with TRBD1. The CDR3 loop spans 15 amino acids. Germline CDR1 reads SGHRS; CDR2 reads YFSETQ. The V segment lost 3 bases and the J segment 2 bases; nucleotides outside the gene matches: 4. CDR3 sequence reads: CASSYRGQSTDTQYF. Written as DNA, the CDR3 is TGCGCCAGCAGCTACAGGGGGCAATCCACAGATACGCAGTATTTT.

This clone was counted a few times. The gene calls are TRBV27 and TRBJ2-7; 9 bases are shared with TRBD1. This CDR3 comprises 15 residues. Germline V lookup: CDR1 MNHEY, CDR2 SMNVEV (reference sequence). Trimming removed 4 bases from V and 7 bases from J; junction bases left unmatched: 11. Here the CDR3 DNA reads TGTGCCAGCAGTTCCCAAAGGACAGGGGTTGGGGAGCAGTACTTC. Encoded protein: CASSSQRTGVGEQYF.

This clone has more than one count but fewer than ten. This rearrangement joins TRBV18 to TRBJ2-7; D is undetermined. V lost 2 bases, J lost 6 bases, and 14 bases lay in between. This CDR3 has 14 amino acids. Germline loops: CDR1 KGHSH, CDR2 LQKENI. The CDR3 nucleotides are TGTGCCAGCTCACCAGACGCGAGGTCCGGCGAGCAGTACTTC. This gives the protein CASSPDARSGEQYF.

The J gene is TRBJ2-5, the V gene TRBV12-1; the D call in the table, TRBD2, was not verified against the DNA. TRBV12-1 is a pseudogene locus. There are 14 residues in the CDR3. CDR3 nucleotides: TGTGCCAGCAGCTTTGAGAGCGGGCGCGGGACCCAGTACTTC. Protein: CASSFESGRGTQYF.

The rearrangement uses TRBV6-6 and TRBJ2-1; 9 nucleotides line up with TRBD2. V lost 7 bases, J lost 4 bases, and 8 bases stayed unmatched. Germline-derived CDR1 and CDR2 are MNHNY and SVGAGI (reference sequence). This CDR3 comprises 15 residues. The DNA for the CDR3 is TGTGCCAGCACCCGACTAGCGGCCCCTTACAATGAGCAGTTCTTC. Encoded protein: CASTRLAAPYNEQFF.

The table lists this clone with a count of one. The chain joins TRBV18 to TRBJ1-1; no firm D call. This CDR3 has 13 amino acids. Germline CDR1 is KGHSH and CDR2 is LQKENI. Trimming removed 5 bases from V and 3 bases from J, with 10 bases in between. CDR3 region: CASSELADTEAFF. In DNA form, the CDR3 reads TGTGCCAGCTCAGAGTTGGCGGACACTGAAGCTTTCTTT.

The chain links TRBV7-9 to TRBJ2-7; TRBD2 might be the D (5 bases). Germline-derived CDR1 and CDR2 are SEHNR and FQNEAQ (reference sequence). The V gene lost 1 base and the J gene lost 2 bases, with 9 bases spanning the gap. The CDR3 is 14 amino acids. The CDR3 is CASSLDRGTYEQYF. CDR3 DNA: TGTGCCAGCAGCTTAGATCGGGGAACCTACGAGCAGTACTTC. Supplemented by reference TRBV7-9 and TRBJ2-7, the full variable domain reads DTGVSQNPRHKITKRGQNVTFRCDPISEHNRLYWYRQTLGQGPEFLTYFQNEAQLEKSRLLSDRFSAERPKGSFSTLEIQRTEQGDSAMYLCASSLDRGTYEQYFGPGTRLTVT.

The rearrangement links TRBV18 to TRBJ2-1, with 11 bases fitting TRBD2. The CDR3 has 16 residues. Trimming took 2 bases from V and 4 from J; bases not matched to a gene: 4. Germline values: CDR1 KGHSH, CDR2 LQKENI. The CDR3 bases are TGTGCCAGCTCACCAGGACTAGCGGGCAAATACAATGAGCAGTTCTTC. Translated: CASSPGLAGKYNEQFF.

The V and J genes are TRBV18 and TRBJ1-1, with a tentative D call TRBD1 (5 bases). This CDR3 comprises 17 residues. The V gene's germline CDR1 is KGHSH and CDR2 LQKENI. V gave up 3 bases and J gave up 4 bases, with 21 bases separating them. CDR3 in amino acids: CASSPGGPPRGFTEAFF. CDR3 in DNA: TGTGCCAGCTCACCGGGGGGACCACCTAGAGGTTTCACTGAAGCTTTCTTT.

The chain uses TRBV7-3 and TRBJ1-4, with D perhaps TRBD1 (5 bases). V lost 5 bases to trimming and J lost 4 bases, with 14 bases between them. The germline CDR1 and CDR2 sequences are SGHTA and FQGTGA. This CDR3 has 15 amino acids. In DNA, the CDR3 is TGTGCCAGCAGCCTAAAGACAGAAAATAATGAAAAACTGTTTTTT. It is translated as CASSLKTENNEKLFF. Variable domain in full (rest from reference TRBV7-3 and TRBJ1-4): GAGVSQTPSNKVTEKGKYVELRCDPISGHTALYWYRQSLGQGPEFLIYFQGTGAADDSGLPNDRFFAVRPEGSVSTLKIQRTERGDSAVYLCASSLKTENNEKLFFGSGTQLSVL.

This chain links TRBV9 with TRBJ1-4; perhaps TRBD1 as D (5 bases). The length of the CDR3 is 14 residues. Germline lookup yields CDR1 SGDLS and CDR2 YYNGEE. V shed 0 bases and J shed 6 bases, with 9 bases lying between them. The CDR3 loop reads CASSVAGRDEKLFF. CDR3 bases: TGTGCCAGCAGCGTAGCAGGGAGGGATGAAAAACTGTTTTTT.

The rearrangement uses TRBV4-1 and TRBJ1-5; 8 positions agree with TRBD1. Losses at the gene ends were 1 base for V and 7 bases for J; bases not matched to a gene: 3. The CDR3 is 14 residues long. The germline V gene encodes CDR1 MGHRA and CDR2 YSYEKL. For the CDR3, the DNA is TGCGCCAGCAGCCAAGCAGGGGGCGGCCAGCCCCAGCATTTT. Protein: CASSQAGGGQPQHF.

V is TRBV11-2 and J is TRBJ2-7; TRBD2 aligns across 7 bases. The ends lost 4 bases at V and 4 bases at J; junction bases unmatched: 16. The CDR3 totals 17 residues. Germline lookup yields CDR1 SGHAT and CDR2 FQNNGV. CDR3 amino acids: CASSSFTGGGVGYEQYF. The CDR3 region has the DNA TGTGCCAGCAGCTCATTCACGGGGGGAGGCGTCGGGTACGAGCAGTACTTC.

In its sample, this clone was seen a few times. The chain joins TRBV27 to TRBJ2-1, with 10 nucleotides matching TRBD2. The V and J ends lost 6 bases and 4 bases, in that order; junction bases with no gene match: 3. There are 14 residues in the CDR3. Germline CDR1 is MNHEY and CDR2 is SMNVEV (reference sequence). This CDR3 is CASRGLADYNEQFF. CDR3 nucleotide sequence: TGTGCCAGCAGAGGACTAGCGGATTACAATGAGCAGTTCTTC.

The rearrangement uses TRBV10-3 and TRBJ2-5, with D unresolved. CDR1 is ENHRY, CDR2 SYGVKD, per germline. Trimming took off 10 bases at V and 2 bases at J, with 11 bases between the two ends. The CDR3 covers 12 residues. The CDR3 coding sequence is TGTGCCACGGCAGCGATACAAGAGACCCAGTACTTC. Translating gives CATAAIQETQYF.

This clone was seen a single time. The gene calls are TRBV11-2 and TRBJ2-7; weak D call: TRBD1 (6 bases). Trimming took off 0 bases at V and 2 bases at J, with 8 bases between the two ends. The length of the CDR3 is 14 residues. The germline CDR1 and CDR2 sequences are SGHAT and FQNNGV. The CDR3 protein is CASSLDRGPYEQYF. The CDR3 DNA is TGTGCCAGCAGCTTAGACAGGGGACCCTACGAGCAGTACTTC.